The 26 T cell receptor beta chains given below trace back to one sample, sequenced in a study of Graves' ophthalmopathy and Graves' hyperthyroidism. RNA transcripts served as template for amplifying TCR beta CDR3 sequences. HTBI primers served in a first-round RT-PCR, which a second-round multiplex PCR followed. MiXCR was run by TCRdb on the multiplex PCR reads, yielding one entry per CDR3 protein. Among about 1.1 million distinct CDR3 sequences listed, about 40% were seen once. Sequencing was done on a sample of peripheral blood or thyroid tissue (not recorded which). These TCRs come from an adult man with Graves' hyperthyroidism.

This clonotype was seen many times. J is TRBJ1-2 and V is TRBV6-5, with D perhaps TRBD1 (5 bases). Germline V gene lookup returns CDR1 MNHEY and CDR2 SVGAGI. V was shortened by 6 bases and J by 2 bases, with 13 bases between the two germline ends. This CDR3 region has 14 residues. CDR3: CASSPPGQNYGYTF. CDR3 nucleotides: TGTGCCAGCAGCCCGCCGGGGCAAAACTATGGCTACACCTTC.

Notes on this clonotype: This may come from a read error, since a much larger clone is one base off. The chain joins TRBV15 to TRBJ2-5; 10 bases are shared with TRBD1. Germline values: CDR1 LNHNV, CDR2 YYDKDF (reference sequence). This CDR3 has 16 amino acids. The CDR3 coding sequence is TGTGCCAGCAGCCCCGGGACAGGGGCCTCCCAAGAGACCCAGTACTTC. Amino acids: CASSPGTGASQETQYF.

This clonotype was seen more than once but under ten times. This chain joins TRBV29-1 and TRBJ1-3; perhaps TRBD1 as D (6 bases). The V end lost 4 bases, the J end lost 8 bases, and 15 bases lay between the germline ends. Germline V gene data show CDR1 as SQVTM and CDR2 as ANQGSEA. The CDR3 is made up of 13 amino acids. CDR3 nucleotides: TGCAGCGTTGGGACAGCCTCTGGCTACACCATATATTTT. Protein product: CSVGTASGYTIYF.

This clonotype was seen a few times. The chain carries TRBV7-9 and TRBJ1-5, with no clear D. The V gene's germline CDR1 is SEHNR and CDR2 FQNEAQ (reference sequence). V lost 2 bases and J 3 bases, leaving 17 bases between the germline ends. This CDR3 is built from 17 residues. DNA of the CDR3: TGTGCCAGCAGCTTATCTTCCGTTGGTCAGTACAATCAGCCCCAGCATTTT. Its protein product is CASSLSSVGQYNQPQHF.

This clonotype showed up just a few times. The chain is built from TRBV7-2 and TRBJ2-7; possibly TRBD1 for D (7 bases). V was pared by 4 bases and J by 2 bases, with 21 bases between. CDR1 is SGHTA and CDR2 is FQGNSA in the germline V gene. The CDR3 consists of 17 residues. The chain's CDR3 is CASSSLGGRGRPYEQYF. As DNA, the CDR3 is TGTGCCAGCAGCTCCCTGGGCGGCAGGGGGAGGCCCTACGAGCAGTACTTC. Full variable domain (remainder filled in from reference TRBV7-2 and TRBJ2-7): GAGVSQSPSNKVTEKGKDVELRCDPISGHTALYWYRQSLGQGLEFLIYFQGNSAPDKSGLPSDRFSAERTGGSVSTLTIQRTQQEDSAVYLCASSSLGGRGRPYEQYFGPGTRLTVT.

This clonotype was seen only once. The rearrangement links TRBV7-2 to TRBJ1-6, with D possibly being TRBD1 (5 bases). Between the trimmed V and J ends, which lost 5 bases and 13 bases, there was a span of 21 bases. From germline, CDR1 is SGHTA and CDR2 FQGNSA. This CDR3 is 15 amino acids long. Here the CDR3 reads CASSPLSGGVQPLHF. DNA for the CDR3: TGTGCCAGCAGCCCACTAAGCGGGGGGGTTCAGCCCCTCCACTTT.

Notes on this clonotype: Sequence at one end of the junction differs from germline and may be a read error. V is TRBV10-3 and J is TRBJ2-2; 12 bases line up with TRBD2. Looked up from germline, CDR1 is ENHRY and CDR2 is SYGVKD. CDR3 size: 19 residues. For the CDR3, the DNA is TGTGCCAGCAGTTTATTAGGACTAGCGGGAAGAACGAACACCGGGGAGCTGTTTTTT. This codes for CASSLLGLAGRTNTGELFF.

For this clonotype: The CDR3 carries no conserved terminal phenylalanine or tryptophan, so it likely arises from a read error. The limits of the CDR3 on the DNA are not certain, so only TCRdb's listed CDR3 is given. This chain uses TRBV7-3 with TRBJ2-1; the DNA was not compared with TRBD2, the D call given in the table. Both ends counted, the CDR3 spans 8 residues. Germline V gene data show CDR1 as SGHTA and CDR2 as FQGTGA. CDR3 in amino acids: CASSDHTS.

This clonotype has a count of ten or more. The chain employs TRBV5-1 and TRBJ2-7; a weak D match, TRBD1 (5 bases). Looked up from germline, CDR1 is SGHRS and CDR2 is YFSETQ. The V end was cut by 6 bases, the J end by 4 bases, with 17 bases between. CDR3 length: 14 amino acids. DNA of the CDR3: TGCGCCAGCACTCCCGGTGACCAGGGTTACGAGCAGTACTTC. It translates to CASTPGDQGYEQYF. The entire variable domain, with the rest obtained from reference TRBV5-1 and TRBJ2-7, is as follows: KAGVTQTPRYLIKTRGQQVTLSCSPISGHRSVSWYQQTPGQGLQFLFEYFSETQRNKGNFPGRFSGRQFSNSRSEMNVSTLELGDSALYLCASTPGDQGYEQYFGPGTRLTVT.

Points on this clonotype: The CDR3 carries no conserved terminal phenylalanine or tryptophan, so it likely arises from a read error. Because the CDR3's place on the DNA is in doubt, the DNA is left out and the CDR3 is given as listed by TCRdb. This chain links TRBV7-8 with TRBJ2-7; whether TRBD2, the table's D call, matches the DNA was not checked. The CDR3 comprises 9 residues, both ends counted. Germline V gene lookup returns CDR1 SGHVS and CDR2 FQNEAQ. CDR3 sequence: CASSRGLAG.

The sample holds many counts of this clonotype. The chain links TRBV29-1 to TRBJ1-3; D unresolved. The CDR3 has 13 amino acids. V was pared by 6 bases and J by 0 bases, with 9 bases between. Germline lookup yields CDR1 SQVTM and CDR2 ANQGSEA. As DNA, the CDR3 is TGCAGCGTCGTCCCAACCTCTGGAAACACCATATATTTT. It encodes CSVVPTSGNTIYF.

V and J are TRBV6-5 and TRBJ2-7, with D perhaps given as TRBD1 or TRBD2 (6 bases each). Germline CDR1 is MNHEY and CDR2 is SVGAGI. Trimming cost V 2 bases and J 1 base, with 15 bases left between them. This CDR3 is 16 amino acids long. The DNA for the CDR3 is TGTGCCAGCAGTTACGGCTTGGGGGGACATTCCTACGAGCAGTACTTC. It is translated as CASSYGLGGHSYEQYF.

This clonotype was detected many times. The chain combines TRBV29-1 with TRBJ1-2; D remains unclear. CDR1 is SQVTM, CDR2 ANQGSEA, per germline. Trimming removed 6 bases at V and 2 bases at J, with 7 bases between. The CDR3 is 11 residues long. This CDR3 is CSVPKNYGYTF. In nucleotides, the CDR3 is TGCAGCGTGCCGAAGAACTATGGCTACACCTTC.

This sequence joins TRBV20-1 and TRBJ1-4; perhaps TRBD1 as D (6 bases). V lost 2 bases and J 8 bases, leaving 9 bases between the germline ends. Germline CDR1 DFQATT, CDR2 SNEGSKA (reference sequence). CDR3 length equals 12 residues. The CDR3 loop is CSARRTGEKLFF. For the CDR3, the DNA is TGCAGTGCTAGAAGAACAGGGGAAAAACTGTTTTTT.

The rearrangement uses TRBV30 and TRBJ1-1; D gene uncertain. Trimming took off 3 bases at V and 3 bases at J, with 11 bases between the two ends. Germline values: CDR1 GTSNPN, CDR2 SVGIG (reference sequence). The CDR3 extends over 13 amino acids. CDR3 sequence reads: CAWSPPKDTEAFF. The CDR3 DNA is TGTGCCTGGAGCCCTCCGAAGGACACTGAAGCTTTCTTT.

This clonotype was counted ten times or more. The gene calls are TRBV19 and TRBJ2-2; D may match TRBD1 or TRBD2 (6 bases each). This CDR3 region has 13 residues. The ends were cut back, 7 bases at V and 6 bases at J, with 12 bases in the middle. Germline V gene lookup returns CDR1 LNHDA and CDR2 SQIVND (reference sequence). CDR3 nucleotide sequence: TGTGCCAGTACCGATAGGGGGGCCGGGGAGCTGTTTTTT. It is translated as CASTDRGAGELFF. Supplemented by reference TRBV19 and TRBJ2-2, the full variable domain reads DGGITQSPKYLFRKEGQNVTLSCEQNLNHDAMYWYRQDPGQGLRLIYYSQIVNDFQKGDIAEGYSVSREKKESFPLTVTSAQKNPTAFYLCASTDRGAGELFFGEGSRLTVL.

This clonotype was seen only a few times. V and J are TRBV20-1 and TRBJ1-2, with a weak D call TRBD1 (5 bases). Trimming removed 1 base from V and 5 bases from J, with 11 bases in between. This CDR3 contains 13 residues. CDR1 is DFQATT and CDR2 is SNEGSKA in the germline V gene (reference sequence). The CDR3, as DNA: TGCAGTGCTAGAGGACAGTTCGGGTATGGCTACACCTTC. The encoded protein is CSARGQFGYGYTF.

The genes are TRBV7-2 and TRBJ2-5, with D tentatively TRBD1 (5 bases). CDR1 SGHTA and CDR2 FQGNSA come from the germline V gene. V was pared by 10 bases and J by 3 bases, with 18 bases between. This CDR3 is 14 amino acids long. DNA of the CDR3: TGTGCCATCGATGACAAGGGGTACGAAGAGACCCAGTACTTC. It translates to CAIDDKGYEETQYF. Complete variable domain (other parts from reference TRBV7-2 and TRBJ2-5): GAGVSQSPSNKVTEKGKDVELRCDPISGHTALYWYRQSLGQGLEFLIYFQGNSAPDKSGLPSDRFSAERTGGSVSTLTIQRTQQEDSAVYLCAIDDKGYEETQYFGPGTRLLVL.

This clonotype was recorded many times. This chain joins TRBV29-1 and TRBJ1-1; D gene unclear. The CDR3 spans 13 residues. Germline-derived CDR1 and CDR2 are SQVTM and ANQGSEA. With 3 bases removed from V and 5 bases from J, the gap between germline ends came to 13 bases. The CDR3 nucleotides are TGCAGCGTTGAGAGGGTTTTCAAGACTGAAGCTTTCTTT. Translating it yields CSVERVFKTEAFF. The full variable domain, completed using reference TRBV29-1 and TRBJ1-1, is SAVISQKPSRDICQRGTSLTIQCQVDSQVTMMFWYRQQPGQSLTLIATANQGSEATYESGFVIDKFPISRPNLTFSTLTVSNMSPEDSSIYLCSVERVFKTEAFFGQGTRLTVV.

This clonotype was found many times. V and J are TRBV5-1 and TRBJ1-1; D not resolved. This CDR3 is 15 amino acids long. Germline V gene lookup returns CDR1 SGHRS and CDR2 YFSETQ. The germline V and J ends were trimmed by 1 base and 0 bases, with 10 bases remaining between them. The chain's CDR3 is CASSLFSDLNTEAFF. In DNA form, the CDR3 reads TGCGCCAGCAGCTTGTTCTCAGACCTGAACACTGAAGCTTTCTTT.

This clonotype was recorded a few times. A clone one base away is much larger, so this may be a read error. The chain employs TRBV2 and TRBJ2-5; D unresolved. Germline CDR1 reads SNHLY; CDR2 reads FYNNEI. The CDR3 contains 11 residues. The CDR3 bases are TGTGCCAGCAGGACCTTAGAGGCCCAGTACTTC. Translation gives CASRTLEAQYF. Filled out from reference TRBV2 and TRBJ2-5, the complete variable domain reads EPEVTQTPSHQVTQMGQEVILRCVPISNHLYFYWYRQILGQKVEFLVSFYNNEISEKSEIFDDQFSVERPDGSNFTLKIRSTKLEDSAMYFCASRTLEAQYFGPGTRLLVL.

This clonotype was observed at least ten times. The chain has TRBV20-1 and TRBJ1-1; TRBD1 matches 9 bases. CDR3 length: 15 residues. Germline loops: CDR1 DFQATT, CDR2 SNEGSKA (reference sequence). V lost 3 bases to trimming and J lost 5 bases; unmatched junction nucleotides: 10. CDR3 in amino acids: CSASAGTGLRTEAFF. CDR3 DNA: TGCAGTGCTAGTGCCGGGACAGGGTTACGGACTGAAGCTTTCTTT.

Ten or more counts support this clonotype. The gene calls are TRBV25-1 and TRBJ2-6, with TRBD1 as a possible D gene (5 bases). The CDR3 totals 14 residues. Germline CDR1 and CDR2: MGHDK and SYGVNS. Trimming left V 3 bases short and J 4 bases short, with 7 bases between. CDR3 nucleotides: TGTGCCAGCAGTGAGACAGCAGGGGCCAACGTCCTGACTTTC. It is translated as CASSETAGANVLTF.

In this sample, this clonotype turned up many times. V and J are TRBV5-1 and TRBJ1-1; 7 bases line up with TRBD1. Germline V gene lookup returns CDR1 SGHRS and CDR2 YFSETQ. The junction had 6 bases not matched to a gene; V was cut back by 3 bases and J by 1 base. The CDR3 runs 15 residues. CDR3 region: CASSSQGQRNTEAFF. In DNA form, the CDR3 reads TGCGCCAGCAGCTCTCAGGGACAGAGGAACACTGAAGCTTTCTTT.

The rearrangement joins TRBV20-1 to TRBJ1-2; D gene unclear. This CDR3 spans 12 amino acids. The V gene lost 1 base and the J gene lost 8 bases, with 11 bases spanning the gap. CDR1 is DFQATT, CDR2 SNEGSKA, per germline (reference sequence). The CDR3 protein is CSARAHNGGYTF. CDR3 in DNA: TGCAGTGCTAGAGCACATAATGGAGGCTACACCTTC.

The chain links TRBV4-1 to TRBJ2-5; the D is unclear. V lost 4 bases to trimming and J lost 5 bases, with 11 bases between them. CDR1 and CDR2 from the germline V gene are MGHRA and YSYEKL. CDR3 length: 13 amino acids. CDR3: CASSRGAAETQYF. The CDR3 nucleotides are TGCGCCAGCAGCCGGGGTGCCGCCGAGACCCAGTACTTC.